The next 19 T cell receptor beta chains were all read from a single sample in a study of shared clonotypes between healthy human individuals. Clones were sequenced by immunoSEQ multiplex PCR, and TCRdb holds only the in-frame ones, with some missing. Of approximately 620,000 clones listed, 95% to 98% were seen once; the top ten hold 0.045% to 0.07%. Input material: naive CD4+ T cells sorted from blood. Subset meaning: CD45RA+ positively selected. All receptors come from a woman in her thirties in good health.

The chain has TRBV11-3 and TRBJ2-3; D might be TRBD1 (6 bases). The CDR3 consists of 13 residues. The germline V and J ends were trimmed by 4 bases and 6 bases, with 11 bases remaining between them. Germline lookup yields CDR1 SGHNT and CDR2 YENEEA. DNA for the CDR3: TGTGCCAGCAGCTACGAGGGGGTGGATACGCAGTATTTT. Amino acid sequence: CASSYEGVDTQYF.

The chain is built from TRBV5-1 and TRBJ1-4; no clear D. Deletions cut 2 bases from V and 3 bases from J, with 11 bases between. Germline V CDR1 and CDR2: SGHRS, YFSETQ. The CDR3 runs 15 residues. The DNA of the CDR3 is TGCGCCAGCAGCTTTATTTCCAGATCTAATGAAAAACTGTTTTTT. Translating it yields CASSFISRSNEKLFF.

V is TRBV2 and J is TRBJ2-3; 12 bases align to TRBD2. The CDR3 covers 15 residues. The germline V gene encodes CDR1 SNHLY and CDR2 FYNNEI. The V and J ends lost 5 bases and 5 bases, in that order; junction bases with no gene match: 5. This chain's CDR3 is CASSRLAGEIDTQYF. In DNA form, the CDR3 reads TGTGCCAGCAGTCGACTAGCGGGAGAGATAGATACGCAGTATTTT.

V and J are TRBV2 and TRBJ2-3; no clear D. Germline assignment: CDR1 SNHLY and CDR2 FYNNEI. V gave up 7 bases and J gave up 7 bases, with 12 bases separating them. The CDR3 spans 12 residues. The CDR3 region has the DNA TGTGCCAGCACGGGCCTCCGGAATACGCAGTATTTT. It yields the protein CASTGLRNTQYF.

CDR3 in DNA: TGTGCCAGCAGCCACCGGGGACGTAATCAGCCCCAGCATTTT. Encoded protein: CASSHRGRNQPQHF. The chain combines TRBV7-8 with TRBJ1-5; maybe TRBD1 (5 bases). The germline gives CDR1 SGHVS, CDR2 FQNEAQ. V was clipped by 5 bases and J by 4 bases, with 12 bases between them. The CDR3 extends over 14 amino acids.

This chain links TRBV2 with TRBJ2-4, with TRBD1 as a possible D gene (6 bases). This CDR3 spans 15 amino acids. Germline V CDR1 and CDR2: SNHLY, FYNNEI. Trimming took 3 bases from V and 1 from J, leaving 10 bases between them. The CDR3 region has the DNA TGTGCCAGCAGTGATTCAGACAGGGCCAAAAACATTCAGTACTTC. This gives the protein CASSDSDRAKNIQYF.

This clone has a single count. J is TRBJ2-2 and V is TRBV9; 12 bases line up with TRBD2. CDR3 size: 17 residues. The J segment lost 5 bases and the V segment lost 4 bases, leaving 9 bases of the junction unmatched. Germline V gene sequence: CDR1 SGDLS, CDR2 YYNGEE. DNA of the CDR3: TGTGCCAGCAGCCCGAGACTAGCGGGGGACAATACCGGGGAGCTGTTTTTT. This codes for CASSPRLAGDNTGELFF.

The rearrangement uses TRBV12-1 and TRBJ1-5; whether TRBD1, the table's D call, matches the DNA was not checked. TRBV12-1 constitutes a pseudogene. The CDR3 sequence is 15 residues long. CDR3 coding DNA: TGTGCCAGCAGCTTTGTGGGCAGGATGAATCAGCCCCAGCATTTT. Its translation: CASSFVGRMNQPQHF.

The gene calls are TRBV27 and TRBJ2-7, with D perhaps matching TRBD1 (6 bases). The CDR3 runs to 15 residues. CDR1 and CDR2 from the germline V gene are MNHEY and SMNVEV (reference sequence). Trimming removed 5 bases at V and 2 bases at J, with 16 bases between. The CDR3 nucleotides read TGTGCCAGCAGTCCAACCGGGACATCGGCCTACGAGCAGTACTTC. Translating it yields CASSPTGTSAYEQYF.

V is TRBV28 and J is TRBJ2-7, with TRBD2 matching over 11 bases. V shed 3 bases and J 4 bases; nucleotides not matched to a gene: 23. The CDR3 contains 21 residues. Germline V CDR1 and CDR2: MDHEN, SYDVKM. Here the CDR3 reads CASSFKVTTSGSYLWEYEQYF. The CDR3 nucleotides are TGTGCCAGCAGTTTTAAGGTCACAACTAGCGGGAGTTATCTTTGGGAGTACGAGCAGTACTTC.

The rearrangement uses TRBV19 and TRBJ2-7, with TRBD1 identical over 8 bases. This CDR3 contains 15 residues. Germline CDR1 LNHDA, CDR2 SQIVND (reference sequence). J was trimmed by 0 bases and V by 4 bases; bases with no gene match: 5. The CDR3 is CASSNRDRPSYEQYF. In DNA, the CDR3 is TGTGCCAGTAGTAACCGGGACAGGCCCTCCTACGAGCAGTACTTC.

Concerning this clone itself: This CDR3 is also generated by other DNA sequences in the sample. The CDR3 loop is CASSFRGELFF. Written as DNA, the CDR3 is TGTGCCAGCAGTTTCCGCGGGGAGCTGTTTTTT. The gene calls are TRBV28 and TRBJ2-2, with no clear D. This CDR3 contains 11 residues. The V end was cut by 3 bases, the J end by 7 bases, with 3 bases between. The V gene's germline CDR1 is MDHEN and CDR2 SYDVKM.

The chain links TRBV11-2 to TRBJ2-6; tentatively, D is TRBD1 (6 bases). There are 18 residues in the CDR3. V was cut by 0 bases and J by 2 bases, with 14 bases left in between. Per germline, CDR1 SGHAT and CDR2 FQNNGV. This chain's CDR3 is CASSLDPGRTAGANVLTF. The CDR3 DNA follows: TGTGCCAGCAGCTTAGATCCAGGGCGGACAGCTGGGGCCAACGTCCTGACTTTC.

Of note for this clone: At the DNA level, this CDR3 is encoded by other sequences in the same sample as well. The chain uses TRBV18 and TRBJ2-7, with no clear D. V lost 0 bases and J lost 2, with 8 bases in between. This CDR3 comprises 14 residues. Per germline, CDR1 KGHSH and CDR2 LQKENI. CDR3 in DNA: TGTGCCAGCTCACCACCGGGGTTACCCTACGAGCAGTACTTC. Amino acid sequence: CASSPPGLPYEQYF.

The chain carries TRBV7-9 and TRBJ1-1; D may be TRBD1 (5 bases). The V gene lost 8 bases and the J gene lost 0 bases, with 22 bases spanning the gap. The CDR3 sequence is 17 residues long. Germline loops: CDR1 SEHNR, CDR2 FQNEAQ (reference sequence). The CDR3 loop is CASETGGGVRMNTEAFF. Written as DNA, the CDR3 is TGTGCCAGCGAAACAGGTGGAGGGGTACGGATGAACACTGAAGCTTTCTTT.

V usage is TRBV11-2 and J usage is TRBJ2-1; 13 bases line up with TRBD2. This CDR3 comprises 13 residues. The germline gives CDR1 SGHAT, CDR2 FQNNGV. J was trimmed by 12 bases and V by 4 bases; bases with no gene match: 3. The CDR3: CASSSGLAGRQFF. The CDR3 DNA reads TGTGCCAGCAGCTCGGGACTAGCGGGGAGGCAGTTCTTC.

This clone was observed once. V and J are TRBV28 and TRBJ1-4, with D possibly matching TRBD1 (6 bases). Trimming pared 6 bases from V and 8 bases from J, leaving 16 bases between. The CDR3 contains 14 residues. The germline gives CDR1 MDHEN, CDR2 SYDVKM. CDR3: CASSPPGVREKLFF. The CDR3 region has the DNA TGTGCCAGCAGCCCCCCAGGGGTTCGCGAAAAACTGTTTTTT.

The V call is TRBV2, the J call TRBJ2-7, with TRBD2 matching over 14 bases. The CDR3 extends over 15 amino acids. V trimming: 4 bases; J trimming: 5 bases; junction bases outside the gene matches: 4. In germline, CDR1 is SNHLY, CDR2 FYNNEI. The CDR3 region is CASSVGLAGVDEQYF. The CDR3 DNA sequence: TGTGCCAGCAGTGTGGGACTAGCGGGAGTCGACGAGCAGTACTTC.

The V call is TRBV6-5, the J call TRBJ1-4; D not certain. The CDR3 loop spans 13 amino acids. Germline V lookup: CDR1 MNHEY, CDR2 SVGAGI. V gave up 2 bases and J gave up 4 bases, with 5 bases separating them. The CDR3 DNA follows: TGTGCCAGCAGTTACCAGGTTAATGAAAAACTGTTTTTT. Its protein is CASSYQVNEKLFF.